This T cell receptor beta chain is drawn from a study of cytomegalovirus exposure and HLA in healthy donors. Study details: The 110 or so validation repertoires were produced on the same platform as the 670 or so repertoires of the first cohort. This was reported in a later analysis. Whole-study results and caveats: The study listed around 150 cytomegalovirus-associated TCR beta chains.

CDR3 size: 12 residues. The V gene's germline CDR1 is SGHVS and CDR2 FQNEAQ. Trimming took off 5 bases at V and 7 bases at J, with 11 bases between the two ends. Comment on this clone: Its antigen is unknown.

Assay: immunoSEQ multiplex PCR; the TCRdb copy retains only in-frame clones and omits some. The sample has 200,000 to 250,000 clones; more than 75% are singletons. V and J are TRBV7-8 and TRBJ1-2; D is ambiguous. Sequenced input: PBMCs. This receptor was identified in a man younger than 35 in good health and CMV-seropositive. For the CDR3, the DNA is TGTGCCAGCAGCCGAGCGGAGGGTGGCTACACCTTC. It yields the protein CASSRAEGGYTF.